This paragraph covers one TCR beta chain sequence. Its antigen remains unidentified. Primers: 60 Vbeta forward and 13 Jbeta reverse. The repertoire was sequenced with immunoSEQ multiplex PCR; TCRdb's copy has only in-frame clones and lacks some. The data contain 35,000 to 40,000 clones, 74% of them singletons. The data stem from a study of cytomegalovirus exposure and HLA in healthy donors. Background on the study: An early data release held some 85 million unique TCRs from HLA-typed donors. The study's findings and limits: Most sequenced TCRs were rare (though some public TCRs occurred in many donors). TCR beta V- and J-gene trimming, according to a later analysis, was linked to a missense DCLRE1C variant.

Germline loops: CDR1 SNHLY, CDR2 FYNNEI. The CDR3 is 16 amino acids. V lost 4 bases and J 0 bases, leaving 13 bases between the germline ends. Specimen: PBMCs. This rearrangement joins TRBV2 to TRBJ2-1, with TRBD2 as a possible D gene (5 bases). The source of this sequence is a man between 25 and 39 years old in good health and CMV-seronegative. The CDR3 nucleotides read TGTGCCAGCAGTGTAAATCCTGGGAGCTCCTACAATGAGCAGTTCTTC. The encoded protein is CASSVNPGSSYNEQFF.